Listed below are T cell receptor beta chains from one sample, sequenced in a study of blood T cell repertoires in COVID-19. Method: immunoSEQ multiplex PCR; TCRdb's copy keeps in-frame clones and lacks some. The profile shows around 190,000 clones, around 80% of them singletons. What was sequenced was peripheral blood. The source is a human donor in a cohort sampled during active COVID-19. Both conserved end residues are part of each CDR3. The D gene is left open where the match is weak.

D,J,V,CDR3,DNA
.,TRBJ2-6,TRBV11-2,CASSFTGTGANVLTF,TGTGCCAGCAGCTTTACAGGGACTGGGGCCAACGTCCTGACTTTC
TRBD1,TRBJ1-6,TRBV7-9,CASSLGGTGRNSPLHF,TGTGCCAGCAGCTTAGGCGGGACAGGGAGGAATTCACCCCTCCACTTT
TRBD1,TRBJ2-7,TRBV2,CASSEEGAGSYEQYF,TGTGCCAGCAGTGAAGAGGGGGCAGGCAGCTACGAGCAGTACTTC
TRBD2,TRBJ2-1,TRBV18,CASQGLAHLNEQFF,TGTGCCAGTCAGGGACTAGCGCACCTCAATGAGCAGTTCTTC
TRBD1,TRBJ2-3,TRBV10-2,CASSESQGADTQYF,TGCGCCAGCAGTGAGTCACAGGGGGCAGATACGCAGTATTTT
.,TRBJ1-2,TRBV14,CASSQGQEGYGYTF,TGTGCCAGCAGCCAAGGCCAGGAGGGCTATGGCTACACCTTC
.,TRBJ1-4,TRBV4-1,CASSQSFRATNEKLFF,TGCGCCAGCAGCCAATCTTTCAGGGCAACTAATGAAAAACTGTTTTTT
TRBD1,TRBJ2-3,TRBV2,CASSDLGTGASTDTQYF,TGTGCCAGCAGTGACCTCGGGACAGGGGCTAGCACAGATACGCAGTATTTT
TRBD1,TRBJ2-4,TRBV19,CASSVDRDNIQYF,TGTGCCAGTAGCGTGGACAGGGATAACATTCAGTACTTC
TRBD1,TRBJ1-1,TRBV2,CASSEVGTGEGTEAFF,TGTGCCAGCAGTGAAGTGGGGACAGGGGAAGGGACTGAAGCTTTCTTT
.,TRBJ2-2,TRBV7-9,CASSLVATGRSGELFF,TGTGCCAGCAGCTTAGTGGCGACAGGGAGGTCCGGGGAGCTGTTTTTT